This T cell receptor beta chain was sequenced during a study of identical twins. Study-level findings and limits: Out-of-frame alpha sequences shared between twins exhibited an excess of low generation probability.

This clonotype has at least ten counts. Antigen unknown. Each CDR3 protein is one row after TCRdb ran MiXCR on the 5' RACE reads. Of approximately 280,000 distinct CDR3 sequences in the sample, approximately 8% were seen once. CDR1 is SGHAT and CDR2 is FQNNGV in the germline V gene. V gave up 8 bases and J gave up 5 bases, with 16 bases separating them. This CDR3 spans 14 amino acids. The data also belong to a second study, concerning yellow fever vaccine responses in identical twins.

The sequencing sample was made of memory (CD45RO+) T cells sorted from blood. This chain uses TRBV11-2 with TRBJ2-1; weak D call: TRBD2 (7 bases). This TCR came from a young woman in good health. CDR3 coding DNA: TGTGCCAGCTGCGCCACAGGGACTAACAATGAGCAGTTCTTC. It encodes CASCATGTNNEQFF.